This T cell receptor (beta chain) was captured in a study of cytomegalovirus exposure and HLA in healthy donors. The CDR3 has 16 residues. Germline V lookup: CDR1 LNHDA, CDR2 SQIVND (reference sequence). V was clipped by 7 bases and J by 7 bases; unmatched bases: 16. Both 60 Vbeta primers and 13 Jbeta primers went into the PCR. Produced via immunoSEQ multiplex PCR; TCRdb's table is partial and in-frame only. The sample carries more than 95,000 clones, under 85% recorded once. These donors, healthy bone marrow donors, were studied. General study points: Per a later analysis, HLA-associated TCR beta chains showed more clonal expansion than other, equally common TCR beta chains. In an earlier analysis, in 620 or so donors, most V segments appeared productive either ~87% or ~30% of the time. It was reported that the classifier diagnosed cytomegalovirus status with high specificity and sensitivity in both the original and validation cohorts.

The table lists this clone with a count of one. As yet, its antigen is unknown. Sequenced sample: PBMCs. The chain joins TRBV19 to TRBJ2-1, with 7 bases identical to TRBD1. This TCR was recovered from a woman aged 40 to 50 in good health and CMV-seropositive. Here the CDR3 reads CASTLGRAGGPNEQFF. The CDR3 nucleotides read TGTGCCAGTACCCTGGGGCGGGCAGGGGGACCTAATGAGCAGTTCTTC. Combining the CDR3 with reference TRBV19 and TRBJ2-1 gives the whole variable domain DGGITQSPKYLFRKEGQNVTLSCEQNLNHDAMYWYRQDPGQGLRLIYYSQIVNDFQKGDIAEGYSVSREKKESFPLTVTSAQKNPTAFYLCASTLGRAGGPNEQFFGPGTRLTVL.